Presented here are 17 T cell receptor beta chains from one specimen sequenced in a study of post-analysis software for immune sequencing data. Findings of the study overall: Five or six TRBV segments, TRBV5-6, TRBV5-1 and TRBV20-1 among them, were found more frequent in patients than controls.

These receptors have no identified antigens. Presence of unique molecular identifiers characterized the TCR beta cDNA libraries. One entry per CDR3 protein results from TCRdb running MiXCR on the PCR reads. The sample lists roughly 540,000 distinct CDR3 sequences, roughly 34% occurring once. Input material: blood. These receptor sequences come from a girl younger than 18 with multiple sclerosis.

At least ten counts were recorded for this clonotype. The V gene is TRBV20-1, the J gene TRBJ2-3; possibly TRBD2 for D (6 bases). CDR1 and CDR2 (germline): DFQATT, SNEGSKA (reference sequence). The V end was cut by 3 bases, the J end by 3 bases, with 16 bases between. The CDR3 covers 15 residues. CDR3 sequence (DNA): TGCAGTGCTAGCACCTCGAGTGGAGGGACAGATACGCAGTATTTT. It encodes CSASTSSGGTDTQYF.

This clonotype was seen only a few times. The rearrangement links TRBV3-1 to TRBJ2-4; TRBD1 agrees at 7 bases. The CDR3 runs 14 residues. After removal of 5 bases from V and 5 bases from J, the junction contained 6 bases not matched to a gene. The germline V gene has CDR1 LGHDT and CDR2 YNNKEL (reference sequence). The CDR3 loop reads CASSSQGLENIQYF. CDR3 sequence (DNA): TGTGCCAGCAGCTCACAGGGGCTTGAAAACATTCAGTACTTC.

This clonotype was seen a handful of times. The V gene is TRBV6-6, the J gene TRBJ1-4; TRBD1 matches at 10 bases. The CDR3 length is 17 residues. The V gene's germline CDR1 is MNHNY and CDR2 SVGAGI (reference sequence). V lost 2 bases and J lost 8; bases outside the gene matches: 11. The CDR3 region is CASSYRDRGSIGEKLFF. The CDR3 DNA reads TGTGCCAGCAGTTACCGGGACAGGGGTTCAATCGGGGAAAAACTGTTTTTT.

In this sample, this clonotype turned up a few times. The genes are TRBV6-5 and TRBJ2-5; 11 positions agree with TRBD1. The CDR3 contains 20 residues. V lost 0 bases to trimming and J lost 5 bases; unmatched junction nucleotides: 17. Germline assignment: CDR1 MNHEY and CDR2 SVGAGI. The CDR3 is CASSYSAPGQGVGSEETQYF. CDR3 in DNA: TGTGCCAGCAGTTACTCGGCACCGGGACAGGGGGTTGGATCTGAGGAGACCCAGTACTTC.

The V gene is TRBV20-1, the J gene TRBJ2-7, with D unclear. Germline-derived CDR1 and CDR2 are DFQATT and SNEGSKA (reference sequence). The CDR3 length is 15 residues. V lost 3 bases to trimming and J lost 0 bases, with 15 bases between them. CDR3 bases: TGCAGTGCTAGGTATTCTCCCGGCGGCTCCTACGAGCAGTACTTC. This translates into CSARYSPGGSYEQYF.

The table lists this clonotype with a few counts. The rearrangement links TRBV20-1 to TRBJ1-1; TRBD1 matches at 11 bases. Per germline, CDR1 DFQATT and CDR2 SNEGSKA (reference sequence). Trimming removed 1 base from V and 8 bases from J; junction bases left unmatched: 9. The CDR3 covers 15 residues. In DNA, the CDR3 is TGCAGTGCTAGAGTCCCGGGACAGGGGGGATCGGAAGCTTTCTTT. This translates into CSARVPGQGGSEAFF.

A few counts support this clonotype. The chain joins TRBV20-1 to TRBJ2-6; 9 bases map to TRBD2. Trimming at V came to 8 bases and at J to 2 bases, leaving 10 bases not matched to a gene. This CDR3 is built from 16 residues. CDR1 and CDR2 (germline): DFQATT, SNEGSKA (reference sequence). In DNA form, the CDR3 reads TGCAGTACCGCGTCGCTAGCGGGGACTGGGGCCAACGTCCTGACTTTC. It codes for CSTASLAGTGANVLTF.

The rearrangement links TRBV11-2 to TRBJ2-1; D is ambiguous. This CDR3 spans 15 amino acids. The V gene lost 2 bases and the J gene lost 0 bases, with 8 bases spanning the gap. Germline V gene sequence: CDR1 SGHAT, CDR2 FQNNGV. DNA of the CDR3: TGTGCCAGCAGCTTAATAGAGCTCTCCTACAATGAGCAGTTCTTC. Translated, it gives CASSLIELSYNEQFF.

J is TRBJ2-7 and V is TRBV11-2; perhaps TRBD1 as D (5 bases). Germline CDR1 SGHAT, CDR2 FQNNGV. The CDR3 spans 14 residues. Trimming shortened V by 1 base and J by 12 bases, and 19 bases separated the two germline ends. The CDR3 region has the DNA TGTGCCAGCAGCTTAGGGGGCTCGAGGACGGGCGCGTACTTC. It translates to CASSLGGSRTGAYF.

This chain connects TRBV15 to TRBJ1-2; D is unclear. Germline V gene sequence: CDR1 LNHNV, CDR2 YYDKDF (reference sequence). Trimming left V 3 bases short and J 1 base short, with 12 bases between. The CDR3 runs to 15 residues. The DNA for the CDR3 is TGTGCCACCAGCAGCTCCCCACGGGGTAACTATGGCTACACCTTC. Its translation is CATSSSPRGNYGYTF.

The chain has TRBV9 and TRBJ1-2, with a possible D match to TRBD1 (5 bases). Germline CDR1 is SGDLS and CDR2 is YYNGEE. CDR3 length: 13 amino acids. Trimming took off 2 bases at V and 5 bases at J, with 10 bases between the two ends. This chain's CDR3 is CASSVDSQYGYTF. Written as DNA, the CDR3 is TGTGCCAGCAGCGTTGACAGCCAGTATGGCTACACCTTC.

V usage is TRBV18 and J usage is TRBJ2-5; TRBD1 or TRBD2 may be the D gene (7 bases each). The V end was cut by 0 bases, the J end by 1 base, with 18 bases between. Germline V lookup: CDR1 KGHSH, CDR2 LQKENI. The CDR3 has 18 residues. The CDR3 is CASSPPGQSGATQETQYF. For the CDR3, the DNA is TGTGCCAGCTCACCACCGGGACAGAGCGGGGCCACCCAAGAGACCCAGTACTTC.

V and J are TRBV14 and TRBJ2-1; tentatively, D is TRBD2 (5 bases). The CDR3 has 17 residues. V lost 2 bases to trimming and J lost 4 bases, with 18 bases between them. Germline V gene lookup returns CDR1 SGHDN and CDR2 FVKESK. The CDR3 coding sequence is TGTGCCAGCAGCCAACCTGAGGGCAGGAAACTTTACAATGAGCAGTTCTTC. The encoded protein is CASSQPEGRKLYNEQFF. Complete variable domain (other parts from reference TRBV14 and TRBJ2-1): EAGVTQFPSHSVIEKGQTVTLRCDPISGHDNLYWYRRVMGKEIKFLLHFVKESKQDESGMPNNRFLAERTGGTYSTLKVQPAELEDSGVYFCASSQPEGRKLYNEQFFGPGTRLTVL.

The chain combines TRBV29-1 with TRBJ1-4; D call uncertain. The CDR3 extends over 11 amino acids. Trimming removed 0 bases at V and 8 bases at J, with 4 bases between. The V gene's germline CDR1 is SQVTM and CDR2 ANQGSEA. CDR3 residues: CSVEEGEKLFF. CDR3 coding DNA: TGCAGCGTTGAAGAAGGAGAAAAACTGTTTTTT.

This clonotype appeared a few times. The germline gene is not matched at one end of the junction; a read error may be the cause. The chain recombines TRBV12-3 or TRBV12-4 with TRBJ2-5; possibly TRBD2 for D (5 bases). The CDR3 is 15 amino acids. CDR3 nucleotide sequence: TGTGCCAGCAGCTTAGCTTACGGGAACCAAGAGACCCAGTACTTC. Translation gives CASSLAYGNQETQYF.

V and J are TRBV6-6 and TRBJ2-5; the match to TRBD1 covers 10 bases. The J segment lost 9 bases and the V segment lost 6 bases, leaving 13 bases of the junction unmatched. The germline CDR1 and CDR2 sequences are MNHNY and SVGAGI (reference sequence). The CDR3 loop spans 15 amino acids. CDR3 DNA: TGTGCCAGCAGCCCACGGGACAGGGGTGACCGGGCCCAGTACTTC. Translation gives CASSPRDRGDRAQYF.

This clonotype was observed a few times. The chain is built from TRBV4-1 and TRBJ1-2; 9 bases are a match to TRBD1. Germline V gene lookup returns CDR1 MGHRA and CDR2 YSYEKL. This CDR3 comprises 15 residues. After removal of 4 bases from V and 0 bases from J, the junction contained 3 bases not matched to a gene. CDR3 in amino acids: CASSRGDRANYGYTF. The CDR3 DNA reads as TGCGCCAGCAGCCGAGGGGACAGGGCTAACTATGGCTACACCTTC.